This T cell receptor beta chain emerged from a study of T cell responses to AZD1222 COVID-19 vaccine. The V and J ends lost 8 bases and 1 base respectively, with 15 bases between them. Germline lookup yields CDR1 MDHEN and CDR2 SYDVKM. There are 14 residues in the CDR3. Some clones are missing from TCRdb's copy, which holds only in-frame ones; the method was immunoSEQ multiplex PCR. The sample includes about 130,000 clones, roughly 88% seen only once; the top ten take roughly 7.3%. The specimen comprised peripheral blood, sampled on day 0 of AZD1222 vaccination. V gene TRBV28 combines with J gene TRBJ2-7; possibly TRBD1 for D (6 bases). The TCR originated in an adult in good health. CDR3 sequence reads: CASGTHSFSYEQYF. In nucleotides, the CDR3 is TGTGCCAGCGGGACACATTCTTTTTCCTACGAGCAGTACTTC.